The clone carrying this TCR beta chain was seen a handful of times. Its antigen is as yet unknown. The data were produced by immunoSEQ multiplex PCR, yet TCRdb's version contains in-frame clones alone and is incomplete. Of 300,000 to 400,000 clones in the sample, 70% to 90% were seen once. The sample comes from a study of cytomegalovirus exposure and HLA in healthy donors. Study summary: A later analysis reported the approximately 120 validation repertoires used the same platform as the approximately 670 first-cohort repertoires. Notes on the study in general: Specificity for CMV antigens was confirmed in vitro for a few of the CMV-associated chains. In the roughly 130 validation repertoires, a later analysis found that first-cohort TCR clusters tended to co-occur. Usually a TCR sequence was rare, but some public TCRs were found in many donors.

Sequenced sample: PBMCs. The receptor's source is a man in his thirties or forties in good health and CMV-seronegative.

CDR3 protein: CASSFPTGVPGELFF. As DNA, the CDR3 is TGTGCCAGCAGCTTTCCAACAGGGGTACCCGGGGAGCTGTTTTTT. The gene calls are TRBV7-9 and TRBJ2-2, with 7 nucleotides matching TRBD1. The CDR3 totals 15 residues. The germline V gene has CDR1 SEHNR and CDR2 FQNEAQ (reference sequence). The trim removed 3 bases at V and 6 bases at J, leaving 7 bases unmatched.